Below are 25 T cell receptor beta chains sequenced from a single sample in a study of blood T cells in healthy people across ages. A second about 6 to 11 cycle PCR used barcoded and J-beta primers. TCRdb called the 5' RACE reads again in MiXCR, with one record for every CDR3 protein. The table includes about 1,500,000 distinct CDR3 sequences, approximately 40% detected once. The specimen sequenced was blood. Receptor source: a woman in her late teens or twenties in good health.

This clonotype has ten or more counts. The J gene is TRBJ1-5, the V gene TRBV10-1; D call uncertain. This CDR3 is 12 amino acids long. Trimming took off 8 bases at V and 7 bases at J, with 12 bases between the two ends. Germline V gene lookup returns CDR1 WNHNN and CDR2 SYGVQD (reference sequence). CDR3: CASPRPHQPQHF. CDR3 nucleotides: TGCGCCAGCCCCAGGCCCCACCAGCCCCAGCATTTT.

The J gene is TRBJ2-3, the V gene TRBV13; D gene ambiguous. Germline CDR1 and CDR2: PRHDT and FYEKMQ (reference sequence). The CDR3 length is 13 residues. V was pared by 5 bases and J by 6 bases, with 12 bases between. The CDR3 sequence: CASSRSSRDTQYF. In nucleotides, the CDR3 is TGTGCCAGCAGCCGAAGTAGCCGCGATACGCAGTATTTT.

The CDR3, as DNA: TGTGCCAGCAGCCCCAGTCTGGACAGGGCGGATTCACCCCTCCACTTT. This sequence encodes CASSPSLDRADSPLHF. The chain is built from TRBV12-3 or TRBV12-4 and TRBJ1-6, with 8 bases identical to TRBD1. Trimming at V came to 6 bases and at J to 8 bases, leaving 12 bases not matched to a gene. This CDR3 has 16 amino acids.

The V call is TRBV7-9, the J call TRBJ2-1; TRBD2 matches at 16 bases. The CDR3 is made up of 15 amino acids. V lost 5 bases to trimming and J lost 12 bases; unmatched junction nucleotides: 7. CDR1 SEHNR and CDR2 FQNEAQ come from the germline V gene (reference sequence). This CDR3 reads CASSTGTSGGEVQFF. CDR3 nucleotide sequence: TGTGCCAGCAGCACCGGGACTAGCGGGGGGGAAGTGCAGTTCTTC.

This sequence joins TRBV6-5 and TRBJ2-7; D gene ambiguous. The CDR3 extends over 14 amino acids. Germline V lookup: CDR1 MNHEY, CDR2 SVGAGI. V was clipped by 2 bases and J by 7 bases, with 15 bases between them. The CDR3 loop reads CASSYATVRPEQYF. CDR3 in DNA: TGTGCCAGCAGTTACGCGACCGTCAGGCCAGAGCAGTACTTC.

The chain couples TRBV20-1 to TRBJ2-7, with D possibly TRBD2 on 5 matching bases. Germline CDR1 reads DFQATT; CDR2 reads SNEGSKA (reference sequence). This CDR3 spans 12 amino acids. The ends were cut back, 5 bases at V and 7 bases at J, with 15 bases in the middle. The CDR3 DNA follows: TGCAGTGCTCCCCGGGGTGAGCGGGAGCAGTACTTC. Translating gives CSAPRGEREQYF.

The chain is built from TRBV10-3 and TRBJ1-2, with TRBD1 matching 11 bases. With V trimmed by 2 bases and J by 0 bases, 11 bases remained unmatched. Per germline, CDR1 ENHRY and CDR2 SYGVKD. This CDR3 is 19 amino acids long. The CDR3 sequence: CAISENGQGAPFANYGYTF. The CDR3 DNA follows: TGTGCCATCAGTGAGAACGGACAGGGGGCTCCCTTTGCTAACTATGGCTACACCTTC.

The rearrangement joins TRBV30 to TRBJ1-2; 10 bases agree with TRBD1. This CDR3 region has 14 residues. The J segment lost 8 bases and the V segment lost 0 bases, leaving 6 bases of the junction unmatched. Per the germline V gene, CDR1 is GTSNPN and CDR2 is SVGIG (reference sequence). The CDR3 bases are TGTGCCTGGAGTGTGGTTGGGACAGGGGCCGGCTACACCTTC. Amino acids: CAWSVVGTGAGYTF.

This clonotype has more than one count but fewer than ten. The rearrangement joins TRBV27 to TRBJ2-1; D remains ambiguous. CDR3 length equals 15 residues. The germline gives CDR1 MNHEY, CDR2 SMNVEV (reference sequence). The germline V and J ends were trimmed by 2 bases and 4 bases, with 12 bases remaining between them. CDR3 sequence reads: CASSLGGPVYNEQFF. In DNA, the CDR3 is TGTGCCAGCAGTTTAGGCGGACCGGTTTACAATGAGCAGTTCTTC.

This clonotype was counted between two and nine times. The V gene is TRBV27, the J gene TRBJ2-6, with D possibly matching TRBD1 (5 bases). This CDR3 is 16 amino acids long. V gave up 0 bases and J gave up 2 bases, with 8 bases separating them. Germline CDR1 is MNHEY and CDR2 is SMNVEV (reference sequence). The CDR3, as DNA: TGTGCCAGCAGTTTATCGTGGGGCGCTGGGGCCAACGTCCTGACTTTC. Translated: CASSLSWGAGANVLTF.

A few counts support this clonotype. This chain links TRBV25-1 with TRBJ1-4; D gene uncertain. V lost 3 bases and J lost 4, with 9 bases in between. From germline, CDR1 is MGHDK and CDR2 SYGVNS. This CDR3 is 14 amino acids long. CDR3: CASSDGLNNEKLFF. The CDR3 bases are TGTGCCAGCAGTGATGGTCTTAATAATGAAAAACTGTTTTTT.

A few counts support this clonotype. The chain combines TRBV29-1 with TRBJ2-1; D gene ambiguous. Trimming took off 7 bases at V and 5 bases at J, with 9 bases between the two ends. Germline values: CDR1 SQVTM, CDR2 ANQGSEA. The CDR3 length is 11 residues. This chain's CDR3 is CSGSTDNEQFF. CDR3 in DNA: TGCAGCGGGTCCACCGACAATGAGCAGTTCTTC.

The chain employs TRBV19 and TRBJ2-6; D remains ambiguous. V lost 6 bases to trimming and J lost 0 bases, with 12 bases between them. Looked up from germline, CDR1 is LNHDA and CDR2 is SQIVND (reference sequence). CDR3 size: 16 residues. The CDR3 spells CASRDLPSSGANVLTF. DNA for the CDR3: TGTGCCAGTAGAGACCTCCCATCCTCTGGGGCCAACGTCCTGACTTTC.

The chain is built from TRBV3-1 and TRBJ2-7, with unresolved D. V shed 1 base and J shed 2 bases, with 3 bases lying between them. The CDR3 contains 12 residues. CDR1 and CDR2 (germline): LGHDT, YNNKEL (reference sequence). Here the CDR3 reads CASSQVAYEQYF. CDR3 coding DNA: TGTGCCAGCAGCCAAGTTGCCTACGAGCAGTACTTC.

The gene calls are TRBV29-1 and TRBJ2-7; D could derive from TRBD1 or TRBD2 (5 bases each). Germline CDR1 SQVTM, CDR2 ANQGSEA. This CDR3 contains 14 residues. V was shortened by 1 base and J by 4 bases, with 14 bases between the two germline ends. CDR3 loop: CSVEAGDPAYEQYF. DNA for the CDR3: TGCAGCGTTGAAGCCGGGGACCCAGCGTACGAGCAGTACTTC.

The CDR3 nucleotides read TGTGCCAGCAGTTCGCCATACAGTATAGCCAAAAACATTCAGTACTTC. Its translation is CASSSPYSIAKNIQYF. V gene TRBV28 combines with J gene TRBJ2-4; D ambiguous. The CDR3 contains 16 residues. V was pared by 4 bases and J by 0 bases, with 13 bases between. The germline gives CDR1 MDHEN, CDR2 SYDVKM.

The chain couples TRBV19 to TRBJ1-5, with TRBD1 as a possible D gene (5 bases). V lost 5 bases, J lost 4 bases, and 15 bases lay in between. In germline, CDR1 is LNHDA, CDR2 SQIVND (reference sequence). The length of the CDR3 is 15 residues. The CDR3 here is CASSPRGTANQPQHF. CDR3 bases: TGTGCCAGTAGTCCCCGAGGGACGGCAAATCAGCCCCAGCATTTT.

The chain couples TRBV10-3 to TRBJ2-1; 9 bases are a match to TRBD1. This CDR3 contains 13 residues. CDR1 is ENHRY and CDR2 is SYGVKD in the germline V gene. Trimming removed 4 bases from V and 10 bases from J; junction bases left unmatched: 5. Here the CDR3 DNA reads TGTGCCATCAGTGGGGACAGGGTTGGCGAGCAGTTCTTC. This sequence encodes CAISGDRVGEQFF.

To note about this clonotype: A read error may account for a junction end that differs from germline. This chain joins TRBV12-3 or TRBV12-4 and TRBJ2-3, with a weak D call TRBD2 (6 bases). The CDR3 runs 15 residues. As DNA, the CDR3 is TGTGCCAGCAGCCCGGGCGGGGCGATGGGAGATACGCAATATTTT. The encoded protein is CASSPGGAMGDTQYF.

The CDR3 nucleotides are TGTGCCAGCAGTACTAGGGACAGGGCCTCTGGCTACACCTTC. Protein product: CASSTRDRASGYTF. The chain couples TRBV6-5 to TRBJ1-2; 9 nucleotides match TRBD1. CDR3 size: 14 residues. The V gene end was trimmed by 5 bases and the J gene end by 7 bases; junction bases not matched to a gene: 8. The germline CDR1 and CDR2 sequences are MNHEY and SVGAGI.

The V call is TRBV6-5, the J call TRBJ1-1, with D possibly being TRBD1 (6 bases). Germline V gene sequence: CDR1 MNHEY, CDR2 SVGAGI. V was trimmed by 6 bases and J by 3 bases, leaving 14 bases between them. The CDR3 runs to 14 residues. The DNA of the CDR3 is TGTGCCAGCAGGAGCAGGGGAGCGCACACTGAAGCTTTCTTT. Its translation: CASRSRGAHTEAFF.

The sample holds a few counts of this clonotype. The V gene is TRBV7-9, the J gene TRBJ1-2; no clear D. The CDR3 has 14 residues. The V end lost 2 bases, the J end lost 3 bases, and 10 bases lay between the germline ends. CDR1 is SEHNR and CDR2 is FQNEAQ in the germline V gene (reference sequence). In DNA, the CDR3 is TGTGCCAGCAGCTTACAGCTGACTCACTATGGCTACACCTTC. It yields the protein CASSLQLTHYGYTF.

In its sample, this clonotype was seen a few times. The CDR3 nucleotides read TGTGCCAGCAGCTTCACTAGCGACAACGAGCAGTACTTC. It translates to CASSFTSDNEQYF. The rearrangement joins TRBV7-3 to TRBJ2-7, with TRBD2 matching 7 bases. This CDR3 is built from 13 residues. Germline V CDR1 and CDR2: SGHTA, FQGTGA. Trimming at V came to 3 bases and at J to 5 bases, leaving 4 bases not matched to a gene. The whole variable domain, remainder taken from reference TRBV7-3 and TRBJ2-7, is GAGVSQTPSNKVTEKGKYVELRCDPISGHTALYWYRQSLGQGPEFLIYFQGTGAADDSGLPNDRFFAVRPEGSVSTLKIQRTERGDSAVYLCASSFTSDNEQYFGPGTRLTVT.

This clonotype was counted between two and nine times. V and J are TRBV6-5 and TRBJ2-1; possibly TRBD1 for D (5 bases). The CDR3 covers 15 residues. V lost 8 bases, J lost 2 bases, and 16 bases lay in between. Per the germline V gene, CDR1 is MNHEY and CDR2 is SVGAGI. The CDR3 bases are TGTGCCAGCCGAAAGCCAGGGTTCGCCTACAATGAGCAGTTCTTC. It codes for CASRKPGFAYNEQFF.

The V and J genes are TRBV9 and TRBJ2-3; 10 bases line up with TRBD1. Trimming took 4 bases from V and 5 from J; bases not matched to a gene: 7. The germline V gene has CDR1 SGDLS and CDR2 YYNGEE. This CDR3 is 15 amino acids long. CDR3 amino acids: CASSSRTGGRDTQYF. The CDR3, as DNA: TGTGCCAGCAGCAGCCGGACAGGGGGGAGAGATACGCAGTATTTT. Combining the CDR3 with reference TRBV9 and TRBJ2-3 gives the whole variable domain DSGVTQTPKHLITATGQRVTLRCSPRSGDLSVYWYQQSLDQGLQFLIQYYNGEERAKGNILERFSAQQFPDLHSELNLSSLELGDSALYFCASSSRTGGRDTQYFGPGTRLTVL.